This T cell receptor (beta chain) was sequenced in a study of cytomegalovirus exposure and HLA in healthy donors. Details on this clone: Antigen: not known.

Germline lookup yields CDR1 MDHEN and CDR2 SYDVKM. The V and J ends lost 5 bases and 3 bases respectively, with 10 bases between them. The CDR3 consists of 13 residues. The study, taken as a whole, reports: Near-uniform donor sequencing depth was presumed by presence/absence analyses. Sequencing artifact likely explains a cluster of highly shared sequence variants.

PCR employed 60 Vbeta and 13 Jbeta primers. Some clones are missing from TCRdb's copy, which holds only in-frame ones; the method was immunoSEQ multiplex PCR. Counted here are about 140,000 clones, 70% occurring once; the ten biggest clones make up 1.5% to 2%. Sequenced sample: PBMCs. The chain is built from TRBV28 and TRBJ1-1, with D unresolved. The clonotype originates from a woman in her twenties or thirties in good health and CMV-seronegative. This chain's CDR3 is CASSLDGDTEAFF. The DNA for the CDR3 is TGTGCCAGCAGTCTAGACGGTGACACTGAAGCTTTCTTT.